This entry features one T cell receptor beta chain sequence. This entry comes from a study of blood T cell repertoires in COVID-19. In the original workflow: How many nucleated cells were present was estimated from reference gene primer amplification. Repertoires were generated with immunoSEQ multiplex PCR, while TCRdb's copy carries only in-frame clones and drops some. V, J and clone size derive from that table, while D and trimming were established from the DNA sequence. The repertoire holds over 200,000 clones, with 92% as singletons. The specimen sequenced was peripheral blood. The sequence was collected from a man in his 60s with COVID-19, enrolled during active disease.

Written as DNA, the CDR3 is TGTGCCAGCAGCCAACAACTAGGCGGGGTGGATGAGCAGTTCTTC. Its translation: CASSQQLGGVDEQFF. This chain connects TRBV4-2 to TRBJ2-1, with D maybe TRBD2 (6 bases). Germline CDR1 is LGHNA and CDR2 is YNFKEQ. The CDR3 sequence is 15 residues long. The ends were cut back, 2 bases at V and 8 bases at J, with 16 bases in the middle.